A single sample is the source of the 4 T cell receptor beta chains below, sequenced in a study of response to subunit inactivated influenza vaccine (dated 2018 in TCRdb). Receptors were amplified or captured by RT-PCR. This sample was sequenced with an Illumina HiSeq 2500. TCRdb itself trimmed the public reads at Q25 with fastp, ran MiXCR and retained productive beta chains. Identical CDR3 proteins give one entry, which carries the most common genes and DNA. Recorded for this sample are hundreds of thousands of distinct CDR3 sequences; about an eighth of them occurred a single time. About 9.4% of the sample rests with the top ten. The source was PBMCs from blood, collected on the day of vaccination. Every receptor here comes from a man in his forties or fifties who received an inactivated influenza vaccine. Donor details come from another sample of the same person, matched by shared clones.

The gene calls are TRBV9 and TRBJ1-3; D gene ambiguous. Looked up from germline, CDR1 is SGDLS and CDR2 is YYNGEE. Trimming cost V 4 bases and J 0 bases, with 11 bases left between them. The CDR3 spans 15 residues. The CDR3 protein is CASSPHGSSGNTIYF. In DNA, the CDR3 is TGTGCCAGCAGCCCTCACGGAAGCTCTGGAAACACCATATATTTT.

At least ten counts were recorded for this clonotype. The CDR3 coding sequence is TGTGCCAGCAGTTTCAGGCGGGGGGACTACAATGAGCAGTTCTTC. Protein: CASSFRRGDYNEQFF. V gene TRBV12-3 or TRBV12-4 combines with J gene TRBJ2-1; 8 nucleotides agree with TRBD2. This CDR3 comprises 15 residues. Trimming removed 3 bases from V and 3 bases from J; junction bases left unmatched: 4.

This sequence joins TRBV4-3 and TRBJ2-7, with 7 bases aligning to TRBD2. Trimming took 1 base from V and 4 from J; bases not matched to a gene: 7. Germline CDR1 reads LGHNA; CDR2 reads YSLEER. There are 15 residues in the CDR3. CDR3 coding DNA: TGCGCCAGCAGCCAAGGGCGGGACTACTGGTACGAGCAGTACTTC. It yields the protein CASSQGRDYWYEQYF.

The chain joins TRBV29-1 to TRBJ2-3; D possibly uses TRBD1 or TRBD2 (5 bases each). Germline values: CDR1 SQVTM, CDR2 ANQGSEA. The CDR3 has 13 amino acids. Trimming left V 4 bases short and J 1 base short, with 9 bases between. This CDR3 reads CSVGDRGTDTQYF. Here the CDR3 DNA reads TGCAGCGTTGGGGACCGCGGCACAGATACGCAGTATTTT.